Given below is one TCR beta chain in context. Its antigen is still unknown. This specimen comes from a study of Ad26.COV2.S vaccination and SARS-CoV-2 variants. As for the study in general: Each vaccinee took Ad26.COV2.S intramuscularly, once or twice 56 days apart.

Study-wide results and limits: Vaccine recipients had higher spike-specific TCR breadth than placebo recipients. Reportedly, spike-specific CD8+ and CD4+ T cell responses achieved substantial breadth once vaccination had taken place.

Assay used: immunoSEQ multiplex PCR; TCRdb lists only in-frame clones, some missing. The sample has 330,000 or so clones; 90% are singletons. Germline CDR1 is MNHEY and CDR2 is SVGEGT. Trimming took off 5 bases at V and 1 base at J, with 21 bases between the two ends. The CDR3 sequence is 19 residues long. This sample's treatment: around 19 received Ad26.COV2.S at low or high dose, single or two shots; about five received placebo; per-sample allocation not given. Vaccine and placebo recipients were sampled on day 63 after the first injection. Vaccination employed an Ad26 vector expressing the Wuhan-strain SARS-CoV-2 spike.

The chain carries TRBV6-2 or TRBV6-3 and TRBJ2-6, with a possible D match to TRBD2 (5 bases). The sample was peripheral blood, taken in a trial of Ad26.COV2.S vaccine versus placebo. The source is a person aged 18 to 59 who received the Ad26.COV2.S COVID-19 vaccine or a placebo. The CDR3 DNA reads TGTGCCAGCAGTATCTCGCGGGCCAAGTCCCTTTCTGGGGCCAACGTCCTGACTTTC. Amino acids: CASSISRAKSLSGANVLTF.